This T cell receptor (beta chain) is drawn from a study of T cells in Graves' hyperthyroidism and ophthalmopathy. The study's findings and limits: Most clonotypes that expanded in the thyroid above 0.001 also showed up in blood.

RNA transcripts were the template for amplifying TCR beta CDR3 regions. In the first-round RT-PCR of the TCR CDR3, the HTBI primer set was used. TCRdb redid the calling of the multiplex PCR reads with MiXCR, one entry per CDR3 protein. The sample consists of about 98,000 distinct CDR3 sequences, around 42% of them appearing once. Stable Graves' hyperthyroidism denoted no ophthalmopathy progression over 18 months. Patients showing uncontrolled infection, other autoimmune disease, pregnancy or lactation were ineligible. Notes on this clonotype: The antigen is undetermined.

This CDR3 is built from 16 residues. V was clipped by 0 bases and J by 8 bases; unmatched bases: 3. Germline CDR1 LNHNV, CDR2 YYDKDF (reference sequence). The sample comprised peripheral blood or thyroid tissue (not recorded which). This TCR came from a woman under 40 with Graves' hyperthyroidism. This rearrangement joins TRBV15 to TRBJ2-2, with 13 bases fitting TRBD2. The CDR3 sequence is CATSRDRTSGRGELFF. The CDR3 nucleotides read TGTGCCACCAGCAGAGATCGGACTAGCGGGAGAGGGGAGCTGTTTTTT.